This paragraph covers one T cell receptor beta chain sequence. This record belongs to a study of Ad26.COV2.S vaccination and SARS-CoV-2 variants. Here immunoSEQ multiplex PCR was the method, and the copy in TCRdb shows in-frame clones only, minus some. The sample lists under 550,000 clones, 90% occurring once. The sample's treatment: some 20 received Ad26.COV2.S at low or high dose, single or two shots; several received placebo; per-sample allocation not given. Specimen acquisition occurred on day 63 following the initial vaccine or placebo injection. V was trimmed by 4 bases and J by 2 bases, leaving 13 bases between them. This CDR3 has 15 amino acids. Germline V gene sequence: CDR1 LGHNA, CDR2 YSLEER.

The specimen was peripheral blood, collected in a trial of Ad26.COV2.S vaccine versus placebo. This chain links TRBV4-3 with TRBJ2-3; D not certain. The clonotype was recovered from a person aged 18-60 years who received the Ad26.COV2.S COVID-19 vaccine or a placebo. CDR3 sequence reads: CASSLSPATTDTQYF. The CDR3 DNA sequence: TGCGCCAGCAGCCTCTCCCCGGCCACCACAGATACGCAGTATTTT.